The clone carrying this TCR beta chain was picked up many times. Its cognate antigen is unknown. V dropped 4 bases and J dropped 3 bases, with 15 bases sitting between them. There are 15 residues in the CDR3. Germline V gene data show CDR1 as SGHTA and CDR2 as FQGNSA. In TCRdb, the reads were re-called with MiXCR into one record per CDR3 protein. The data hold over 120,000 distinct CDR3 sequences, with roughly a third observed a single time. The sample comes from a study of T cell repertoires in cytomegalovirus infection. Turning to the study itself: Selection of CMV epitopes for the study included recently identified HLA-C-restricted and well-studied HLA-B-restricted ones. TCR beta signatures that were public indicated CMV infection and matching HLA type.

Study-wide results and limits: CMV-specific HLA-C-restricted TCR beta clonotypes dominated the ex vivo response. Accumulated public TCR beta family frequency recognized individuals carrying CMV together with the relevant HLA.

The chain links TRBV7-2 to TRBJ2-5; the D gene is possibly TRBD2 (6 bases). The sequences come from CD8+ T cells from cultured PBMCs, collected from culture after CMV antigen stimulation. This TCR was recovered from a human donor in good health (CMV status not recorded). Some clones in this sample may be carry-over from other donors' samples. Here the CDR3 DNA reads TGTGCCAGCAGCTCACCGGAGGAGGGAGAAGAGACCCAGTACTTC. Amino acids: CASSSPEEGEETQYF. Supplemented by reference TRBV7-2 and TRBJ2-5, the full variable domain reads GAGVSQSPSNKVTEKGKDVELRCDPISGHTALYWYRQSLGQGLEFLIYFQGNSAPDKSGLPSDRFSAERTGGSVSTLTIQRTQQEDSAVYLCASSSPEEGEETQYFGPGTRLLVL.